The next 28 T cell receptor beta chains were all read from a single sample in a study of cytomegalovirus exposure and HLA in healthy donors. Data came from immunoSEQ multiplex PCR; TCRdb stores just in-frame clones and leaves some out. The sample carries some 88,000 clones, roughly 97% recorded once. Sequencing used PBMCs. The receptors were sampled from a man between 18 and 35 years old in good health and CMV-seronegative.

The genes are TRBV2 and TRBJ1-4; 8 bases fit TRBD1. The CDR3 consists of 16 residues. Trimming cost V 7 bases and J 0 bases; bases outside gene matches: 7. Germline CDR1 is SNHLY and CDR2 is FYNNEI. The CDR3 loop reads CASKDREFATNEKLFF. The CDR3 DNA reads as TGTGCCAGCAAGGACAGGGAATTCGCAACTAATGAAAAACTGTTTTTT.

This clone was seen a few times. The V gene is TRBV5-5, the J gene TRBJ2-2, with a weak D call TRBD2 (5 bases). Germline CDR1 reads SGHKS; CDR2 reads YYEKEE (reference sequence). The ends were cut back, 5 bases at V and 3 bases at J, with 14 bases in the middle. This CDR3 is built from 15 residues. DNA of the CDR3: TGTGCCAGCAGGGACGTAGCGTATCACACCGGGGAGCTGTTTTTT. This translates into CASRDVAYHTGELFF.

In its sample, this clone was seen once. The chain recombines TRBV19 with TRBJ1-5, with D hard to call. The V end was cut by 5 bases, the J end by 3 bases, with 14 bases between. This CDR3 has 15 residues. Germline values: CDR1 LNHDA, CDR2 SQIVND (reference sequence). The CDR3: CASSAVSGYNQPQHF. The CDR3 bases are TGTGCCAGTAGTGCGGTCAGTGGGTACAATCAGCCCCAGCATTTT.

Concerning this clone itself: Mismatch with germline at one junction end may stem from a read error. This chain uses TRBV7-7 with TRBJ2-2; D remains unclear. The germline V gene has CDR1 SSHAT and CDR2 FNYEAQ (reference sequence). The CDR3 is 14 amino acids. The CDR3 sequence is CASSPRPNTGELFF. The CDR3 DNA sequence: TGTGCTAGCAGCCCGCGCCCGAACACCGGGGAGCTGTTTTTT. The variable domain in full, completed from reference TRBV7-7 and TRBJ2-2, reads GAGVSQSPRYKVTKRGQDVTLRCDPISSHATLYWYQQALGQGPEFLTYFNYEAQPDKSGLPSDRFSAERPEGSISTLTIQRTEQRDSAMYRCASSPRPNTGELFFGEGSRLTVL.

This chain uses TRBV30 with TRBJ2-3; TRBD2 agrees at 11 bases. Unmatched junction bases numbered 5, after V lost 0 bases and J lost 9 bases. In germline, CDR1 is GTSNPN, CDR2 SVGIG (reference sequence). CDR3 length: 14 residues. Here the CDR3 reads CAWSVRTSGHTQYF. In DNA, the CDR3 is TGTGCCTGGAGTGTACGGACTAGCGGGCACACGCAGTATTTT.

V gene TRBV6-1 combines with J gene TRBJ2-2, with a tentative D call TRBD2 (6 bases). CDR1 is MNHNS, CDR2 SASEGT, per germline. The V end was cut by 8 bases, the J end by 0 bases, with 10 bases between. The CDR3 is 14 residues long. CDR3 sequence: CASHSGPNTGELFF. CDR3 bases: TGTGCCAGCCACAGCGGGCCGAACACCGGGGAGCTGTTTTTT.

The chain combines TRBV9 with TRBJ2-6; 8 positions agree with TRBD1. The J segment lost 1 base and the V segment lost 1 base, leaving 16 bases of the junction unmatched. This CDR3 has 21 residues. Germline CDR1 and CDR2: SGDLS and YYNGEE. This CDR3 reads CASSVTISTGAGGSGANVLTF. The DNA for the CDR3 is TGTGCCAGCAGCGTAACTATCTCGACAGGGGCCGGGGGTTCTGGGGCCAACGTCCTGACTTTC.

The chain recombines TRBV23-1 with TRBJ2-1; 10 nucleotides agree with TRBD2. TRBV23-1 is an ORF; its function is uncertain. Germline trimming cut 2 bases from V and 1 base from J; bases unmatched to any gene: 8. The CDR3 extends over 18 amino acids. CDR3 residues: CASSQTTSGEGSYNEQFF. For the CDR3, the DNA is TGCGCCAGCAGTCAAACTACTAGCGGGGAGGGTTCCTACAATGAGCAGTTCTTC.

The chain combines TRBV28 with TRBJ2-3, with a weak D call TRBD2 (6 bases). Deletions cut 3 bases from V and 5 bases from J, with 6 bases between. Germline CDR1 is MDHEN and CDR2 is SYDVKM. The CDR3 extends over 12 amino acids. The CDR3 region has the DNA TGTGCCAGCAGTTTGGAGGGAGATACGCAGTATTTT. It specifies CASSLEGDTQYF. Filled out from reference TRBV28 and TRBJ2-3, the complete variable domain reads DVKVTQSSRYLVKRTGEKVFLECVQDMDHENMFWYRQDPGLGLRLIYFSYDVKMKEKGDIPEGYSVSREKKERFSLILESASTNQTSMYLCASSLEGDTQYFGPGTRLTVL.

The chain has TRBV5-6 and TRBJ2-7, with 8 bases identical to TRBD2. This CDR3 comprises 15 residues. The J segment lost 7 bases and the V segment lost 4 bases, leaving 13 bases of the junction unmatched. Looked up from germline, CDR1 is SGHDT and CDR2 is YYEEEE. The CDR3 DNA sequence: TGTGCCAGCAGCCCATGGGACGGGAGGGCCGAAGAGCAGTACGTC. Its translation: CASSPWDGRAEEQYV.

This clone was detected once. This chain joins TRBV5-6 and TRBJ2-3; TRBD1 aligns across 8 bases. The CDR3 is 15 amino acids. V dropped 4 bases and J dropped 5; count of bases not matched to a gene: 9. CDR1 and CDR2 (germline): SGHDT, YYEEEE. The CDR3 sequence is CASSPWTGFQDTQYF. The DNA of the CDR3 is TGTGCCAGCAGCCCTTGGACAGGGTTTCAAGATACGCAGTATTTT.

The V gene is TRBV27, the J gene TRBJ1-1, with D possibly being TRBD1 (6 bases). The V gene lost 3 bases and the J gene lost 4 bases, with 12 bases spanning the gap. Germline V gene sequence: CDR1 MNHEY, CDR2 SMNVEV (reference sequence). The CDR3 length is 14 residues. The CDR3 protein is CASSFLGAGTEAFF. The CDR3 region has the DNA TGTGCCAGCAGTTTTTTGGGGGCGGGCACTGAAGCTTTCTTT.

The chain employs TRBV5-6 and TRBJ2-3; D might be TRBD1 (6 bases). The CDR3 spans 16 residues. V was cut by 4 bases and J by 4 bases, with 19 bases left in between. CDR1 and CDR2 from the germline V gene are SGHDT and YYEEEE. This CDR3 reads CASSGGTYQGPDTQYF. The CDR3, as DNA: TGTGCCAGCAGCGGTGGTACGTATCAGGGGCCAGATACGCAGTATTTT.

V usage is TRBV7-8 and J usage is TRBJ2-3; D is possibly TRBD2 (5 bases). V shed 1 base and J shed 5 bases, with 10 bases lying between them. CDR1 is SGHVS, CDR2 FQNEAQ, per germline. The CDR3 has 14 amino acids. CDR3 DNA: TGTGCCAGCAGCTTAGGGACTTCGAGAGATACGCAGTATTTT. Translated, it gives CASSLGTSRDTQYF.

The chain recombines TRBV19 with TRBJ1-2, with D unclear. The CDR3 loop spans 15 amino acids. V gave up 5 bases and J gave up 0 bases, with 13 bases separating them. Germline CDR1 reads LNHDA; CDR2 reads SQIVND (reference sequence). The CDR3 region has the DNA TGTGCCAGTAGTCCACGAGAGTCTCCTAACTATGGCTACACCTTC. The encoded protein is CASSPRESPNYGYTF.

This chain joins TRBV29-1 and TRBJ2-3; the match to TRBD2 covers 8 bases. Germline V CDR1 and CDR2: SQVTM, ANQGSEA. The J segment lost 3 bases and the V segment lost 6 bases, leaving 11 bases of the junction unmatched. The CDR3 totals 15 residues. CDR3 DNA: TGCAGCGTGGGACCGGGACTAGTGAGGACAGATACGCAGTATTTT. Amino acids: CSVGPGLVRTDTQYF.

The chain has TRBV5-6 and TRBJ1-5, with 9 bases fitting TRBD1. Per the germline V gene, CDR1 is SGHDT and CDR2 is YYEEEE. V trimming: 3 bases; J trimming: 2 bases; junction bases outside the gene matches: 6. CDR3 length: 16 amino acids. CDR3 sequence reads: CASSWQDRGGNQPQHF. The CDR3 DNA follows: TGTGCCAGCAGCTGGCAGGACAGGGGTGGCAATCAGCCCCAGCATTTT. Drawing the rest from reference TRBV5-6 and TRBJ1-5, the complete variable domain is DAGVTQSPTHLIKTRGQQVTLRCSPKSGHDTVSWYQQALGQGPQFIFQYYEEEERQRGNFPDRFSGHQFPNYSSELNVNALLLGDSALYLCASSWQDRGGNQPQHFGDGTRLSIL.

The chain carries TRBV13 and TRBJ2-3; 9 positions agree with TRBD2. Germline V gene data show CDR1 as PRHDT and CDR2 as FYEKMQ (reference sequence). Trimming cost V 0 bases and J 4 bases; bases outside gene matches: 5. CDR3 length: 16 amino acids. Written as DNA, the CDR3 is TGTGCCAGCAGCTTAGGGATAGCGGGAGTTTCAGATACGCAGTATTTT. Translation: CASSLGIAGVSDTQYF.

The V call is TRBV5-6, the J call TRBJ1-1, with D unclear. This CDR3 is built from 13 residues. CDR1 and CDR2 from the germline V gene are SGHDT and YYEEEE. V was shortened by 5 bases and J by 1 base, with 9 bases between the two germline ends. The DNA of the CDR3 is TGTGCCAGCAGGACCACGGGGAACACTGAAGCTTTCTTT. This codes for CASRTTGNTEAFF.

The DNA for the CDR3 is TGCGCCAGCAGTGTACGACAGCCCACATGGACCTCTGGGGCCAACGTCCTGACTTTC. This codes for CASSVRQPTWTSGANVLTF. The chain couples TRBV10-1 to TRBJ2-6; maybe TRBD1 (5 bases). The CDR3 contains 19 residues. Germline V CDR1 and CDR2: WNHNN, SYGVQD (reference sequence). Deletions cut 4 bases from V and 0 bases from J, with 19 bases between.

V usage is TRBV7-9 and J usage is TRBJ2-7, with TRBD2 as a possible D gene (6 bases). This CDR3 spans 12 amino acids. Germline assignment: CDR1 SEHNR and CDR2 FQNEAQ (reference sequence). Deletions cut 4 bases from V and 7 bases from J, with 11 bases between. In DNA, the CDR3 is TGTGCCAGCAGCTCGGGAGAGGTGGAGCAGTACTTC. This encodes CASSSGEVEQYF.

V and J are TRBV28 and TRBJ2-3, with TRBD2 identical over 14 bases. Trimming took 6 bases from V and 5 from J; bases not matched to a gene: 10. The germline CDR1 and CDR2 sequences are MDHEN and SYDVKM. The CDR3 covers 17 residues. The CDR3 loop reads CASSLGTSGSELDTQYF. The CDR3 DNA reads as TGTGCCAGCAGCCTAGGGACTAGCGGGAGTGAGTTAGATACGCAGTATTTT.

The V call is TRBV11-3, the J call TRBJ1-4, with 9 bases lining up with TRBD1. Germline values: CDR1 SGHNT, CDR2 YENEEA. V trimming: 5 bases; J trimming: 5 bases; junction bases outside the gene matches: 3. The CDR3 runs to 14 residues. DNA of the CDR3: TGTGCCAGCAGCCGGGACAGGGAAAATGAAAAACTGTTTTTT. The encoded protein is CASSRDRENEKLFF.

CDR3 amino acids: CASSNRLSYEQYV. Here the CDR3 DNA reads TGCGCCAGCAGTAACAGGCTCTCCTACGAGCAGTACGTC. The chain has TRBV10-2 and TRBJ2-7; perhaps TRBD1 as D (5 bases). Between the trimmed V and J ends, which lost 5 bases and 0 bases, there was a span of 8 bases. Looked up from germline, CDR1 is WSHSY and CDR2 is SAAADI. CDR3 length: 13 residues.

This sequence joins TRBV7-2 and TRBJ2-2; TRBD2 aligns across 13 bases. The CDR3 is made up of 15 amino acids. Germline-derived CDR1 and CDR2 are SGHTA and FQGNSA. After removal of 6 bases from V and 7 bases from J, the junction contained 5 bases not matched to a gene. The CDR3 DNA follows: TGTGCCAGCAGGGGGACTAGCGGGAACGTCGGGGAGCTGTTTTTT. Translated: CASRGTSGNVGELFF.

The chain carries TRBV29-1 and TRBJ2-5, with 9 nucleotides matching TRBD2. The V segment lost 4 bases and the J segment 5 bases; nucleotides outside the gene matches: 8. In germline, CDR1 is SQVTM, CDR2 ANQGSEA. The CDR3 length is 14 residues. The chain's CDR3 is CSVGGLAGSETQYF. Written as DNA, the CDR3 is TGCAGCGTTGGAGGGCTAGCGGGAAGTGAGACCCAGTACTTC.

This rearrangement joins TRBV11-2 to TRBJ2-1; 16 bases line up with TRBD2. The V and J ends lost 1 base and 15 bases, in that order; junction bases with no gene match: 9. CDR1 and CDR2 from the germline V gene are SGHAT and FQNNGV. The CDR3 is 16 residues long. CDR3 loop: CASSLGVGTSGRDLFF. The CDR3 nucleotides read TGTGCCAGCAGCTTAGGGGTGGGGACTAGCGGGAGGGATCTGTTCTTC.

This rearrangement joins TRBV7-8 to TRBJ1-5; D not resolved. This CDR3 has 17 amino acids. Between the trimmed V and J ends, which lost 4 bases and 1 base, there was a span of 17 bases. Germline V gene sequence: CDR1 SGHVS, CDR2 FQNEAQ. The CDR3 DNA follows: TGTGCCAGCAGCTCCCTCGGGAGTCATCGGAGCAATCAGCCCCAGCATTTT. Its protein is CASSSLGSHRSNQPQHF.